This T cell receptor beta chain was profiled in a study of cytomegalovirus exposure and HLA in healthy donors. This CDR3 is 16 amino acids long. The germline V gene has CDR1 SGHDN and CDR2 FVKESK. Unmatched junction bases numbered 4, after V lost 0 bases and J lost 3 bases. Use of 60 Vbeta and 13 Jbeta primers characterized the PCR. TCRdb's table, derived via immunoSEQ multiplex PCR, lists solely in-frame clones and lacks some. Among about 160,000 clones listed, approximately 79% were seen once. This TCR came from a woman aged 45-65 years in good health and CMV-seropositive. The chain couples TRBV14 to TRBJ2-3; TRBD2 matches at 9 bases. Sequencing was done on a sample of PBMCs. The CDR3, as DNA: TGTGCCAGCAGCCAAGAATACCTAGCGGGGACAGATACGCAGTATTTT. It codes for CASSQEYLAGTDTQYF.